This TCR beta chain appears in the sequencing data of a study of PD-1 blockade in mismatch repair-deficient tumors. Study-wide background: Patients had over 10 mismatch repair-deficient cancer types, all previously treated and progressing. Overall study results and limits: Tumor-resident clones, often absent from pretreatment blood, expanded after pembrolizumab and then contracted.

All patients were mismatch repair deficient, assessed by either PCR or immunohistochemistry. Three pembrolizumab responders had their TCRs sequenced. This clone was recorded only once. Antigen specificity is unknown. The table came from immunoSEQ multiplex PCR; TCRdb's copy has only in-frame clones and leaves some out. This table has 90,000 to 120,000 clones, 82% appearing once. The sequence derives from an adult with mismatch repair-deficient cancer. The sequencing used peripheral blood, collected roughly 36 weeks after starting pembrolizumab.

CDR3 sequence reads: CASSSSDRFLTDTQYF. The CDR3 bases are TGCGCCAGCAGCTCCTCCGACAGATTCCTCACAGATACGCAGTATTTT. J is TRBJ2-3 and V is TRBV5-1, with D perhaps TRBD1 (5 bases). CDR3 size: 16 residues. The germline V gene encodes CDR1 SGHRS and CDR2 YFSETQ. V shed 3 bases and J shed 2 bases, with 16 bases lying between them.